This T cell receptor (beta chain) was documented in a study of blood T cell repertoires in COVID-19. Study summary: The United States, Italy and Spain were the sources of the acute and convalescent COVID-19 samples. Nucleic acid was either cDNA or gDNA, and it came from T cells, B-cell-depleted T cells, or PBMCs.

Per the original methods: Nucleated cell counts were estimated from reference gene primer amplification. This table comes from immunoSEQ multiplex PCR, and its TCRdb copy is limited to in-frame clones, with some not included. Clone size and V and J calls were adopted from that table, with D and trimming inferred from the DNA. Among roughly 65,000 clones listed, 79% were seen once. Per the germline V gene, CDR1 is LNHDA and CDR2 is SQIVND (reference sequence). The CDR3 has 15 amino acids. After removal of 7 bases from V and 5 bases from J, the junction contained 8 bases not matched to a gene. The clonotype originates from a human donor in a cohort sampled during active COVID-19. The chain is built from TRBV19 and TRBJ1-4; 9 bases map to TRBD1. The sample consisted of peripheral blood. The CDR3 is CASTDTGTGNEKLFF. DNA of the CDR3: TGTGCCAGTACCGATACCGGGACAGGGAATGAAAAACTGTTTTTT.